This TCR beta chain was obtained from a study of blood T cell repertoires in COVID-19. At the level of the study: There were acute and convalescent COVID-19 samples, and they came from the United States, Italy and Spain.

TCRdb's table, derived via immunoSEQ multiplex PCR, lists solely in-frame clones and lacks some. The sample shows 350,000 to 550,000 clones, 75% to 90% of them seen only once. This clone has only a few counts. The material sequenced was peripheral blood. This TCR was sampled from a woman aged 30 to 39 with acute or convalescent COVID-19.

This CDR3 is CASSATGDSYEQYF. The CDR3 DNA is TGTGCCAGCAGCGCCACAGGGGACTCCTACGAGCAGTACTTC. V and J are TRBV7-2 and TRBJ2-7; 7 nucleotides line up with TRBD1. This CDR3 comprises 14 residues. Losses at the gene ends were 5 bases for V and 0 bases for J; bases not matched to a gene: 4. In germline, CDR1 is SGHTA, CDR2 FQGNSA.